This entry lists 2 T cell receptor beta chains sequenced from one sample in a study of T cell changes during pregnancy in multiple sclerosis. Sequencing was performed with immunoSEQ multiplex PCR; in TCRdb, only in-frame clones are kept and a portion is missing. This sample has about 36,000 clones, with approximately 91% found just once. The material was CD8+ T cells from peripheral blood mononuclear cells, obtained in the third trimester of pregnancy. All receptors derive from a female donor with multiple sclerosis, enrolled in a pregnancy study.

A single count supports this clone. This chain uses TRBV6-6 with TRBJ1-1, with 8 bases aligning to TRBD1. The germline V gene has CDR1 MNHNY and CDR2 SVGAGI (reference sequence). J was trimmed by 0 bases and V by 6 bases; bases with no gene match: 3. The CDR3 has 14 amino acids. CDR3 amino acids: CASSRDRLNTEAFF. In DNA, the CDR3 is TGTGCCAGCAGCCGGGACAGGCTGAACACTGAAGCTTTCTTT.

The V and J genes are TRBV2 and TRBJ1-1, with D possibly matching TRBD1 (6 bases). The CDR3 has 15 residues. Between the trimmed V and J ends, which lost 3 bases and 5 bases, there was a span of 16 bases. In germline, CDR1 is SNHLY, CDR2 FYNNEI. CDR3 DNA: TGTGCCAGCAGTGACTTGACAGGAGTGGGGACTGAAGCTTTCTTT. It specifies CASSDLTGVGTEAFF.